This entry describes one T cell receptor beta chain. The sample comes from a study of blood T cell repertoires in COVID-19. Background on the study: Sites in the United States, Italy and Spain provided acute and convalescent COVID-19 samples.

TCRdb's copy holds only in-frame clones and misses some; the assay was immunoSEQ multiplex PCR. This sample has 69,000 or so clones, with approximately 84% found just once. Trimming took 10 bases from V and 4 from J; bases not matched to a gene: 8. Germline lookup yields CDR1 SGHRS and CDR2 YFSETQ. This CDR3 comprises 13 residues. The TCR comes from a man aged 50-60 years with COVID-19, enrolled during active disease. Sequencing input: peripheral blood. The chain has TRBV5-1 and TRBJ2-3; 8 bases match TRBD1. CDR3 amino acids: CAGSETGADTQYF. The CDR3 region has the DNA TGCGCCGGGTCGGAGACAGGGGCAGATACGCAGTATTTT.